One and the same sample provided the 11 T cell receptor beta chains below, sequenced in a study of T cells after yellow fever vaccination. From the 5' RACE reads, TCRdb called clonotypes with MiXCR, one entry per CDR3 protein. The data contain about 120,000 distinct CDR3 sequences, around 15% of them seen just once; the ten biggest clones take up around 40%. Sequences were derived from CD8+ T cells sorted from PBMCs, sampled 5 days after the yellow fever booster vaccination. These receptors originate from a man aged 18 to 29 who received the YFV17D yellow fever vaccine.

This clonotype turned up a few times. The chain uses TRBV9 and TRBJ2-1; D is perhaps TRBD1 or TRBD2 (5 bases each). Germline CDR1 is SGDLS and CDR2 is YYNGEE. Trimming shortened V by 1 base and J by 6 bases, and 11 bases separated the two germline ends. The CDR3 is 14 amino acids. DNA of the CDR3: TGTGCCAGCAGCGTACTTGCTGGGGGCAATGAGCAGTTCTTC. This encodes CASSVLAGGNEQFF.

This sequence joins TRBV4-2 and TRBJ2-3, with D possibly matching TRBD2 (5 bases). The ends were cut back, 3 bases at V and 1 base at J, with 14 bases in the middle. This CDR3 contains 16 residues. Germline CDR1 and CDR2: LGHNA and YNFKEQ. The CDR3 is CASSQGPSLGTDTQYF. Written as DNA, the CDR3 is TGTGCCAGCAGCCAGGGTCCTAGCTTAGGCACAGATACGCAGTATTTT.

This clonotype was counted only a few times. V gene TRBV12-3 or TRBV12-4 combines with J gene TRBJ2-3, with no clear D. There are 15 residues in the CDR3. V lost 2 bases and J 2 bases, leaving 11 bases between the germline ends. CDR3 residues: CASSLLPDVTDTQYF. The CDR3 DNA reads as TGTGCCAGCAGTTTACTCCCGGACGTCACAGATACGCAGTATTTT.

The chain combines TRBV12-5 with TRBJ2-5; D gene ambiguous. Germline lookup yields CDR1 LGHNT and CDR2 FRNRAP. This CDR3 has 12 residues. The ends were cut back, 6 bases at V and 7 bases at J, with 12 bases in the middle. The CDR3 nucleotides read TGTGCTAGTGGGGCGCCTCCGCGGACCCAGTACTTC. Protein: CASGAPPRTQYF.

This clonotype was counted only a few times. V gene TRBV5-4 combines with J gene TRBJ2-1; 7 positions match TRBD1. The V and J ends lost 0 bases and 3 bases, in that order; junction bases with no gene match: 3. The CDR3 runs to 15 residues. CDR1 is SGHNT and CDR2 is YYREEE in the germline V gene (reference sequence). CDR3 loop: CASSLGTGDYNEQFF. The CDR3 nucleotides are TGTGCCAGCAGCTTGGGTACAGGGGACTACAATGAGCAGTTCTTC. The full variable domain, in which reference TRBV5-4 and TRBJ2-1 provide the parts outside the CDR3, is ETGVTQSPTHLIKTRGQQVTLRCSSQSGHNTVSWYQQALGQGPQFIFQYYREEENGRGNFPPRFSGLQFPNYSSELNVNALELDDSALYLCASSLGTGDYNEQFFGPGTRLTVL.

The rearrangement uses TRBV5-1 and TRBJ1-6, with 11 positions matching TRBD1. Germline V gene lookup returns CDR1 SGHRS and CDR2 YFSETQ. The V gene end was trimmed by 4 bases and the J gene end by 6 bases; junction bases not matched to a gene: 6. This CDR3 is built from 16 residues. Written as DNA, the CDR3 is TGCGCCAGCAGCCCGAGGGGACAGGGGGTTAATTCACCCCTCCACTTT. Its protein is CASSPRGQGVNSPLHF.

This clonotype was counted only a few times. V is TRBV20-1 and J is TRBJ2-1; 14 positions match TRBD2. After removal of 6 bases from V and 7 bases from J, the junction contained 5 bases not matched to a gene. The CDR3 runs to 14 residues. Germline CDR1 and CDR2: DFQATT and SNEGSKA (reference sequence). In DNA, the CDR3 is TGCAGTGCCGAGACTAGCGGGGGGGTTAATGAGCAGTTCTTC. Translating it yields CSAETSGGVNEQFF.

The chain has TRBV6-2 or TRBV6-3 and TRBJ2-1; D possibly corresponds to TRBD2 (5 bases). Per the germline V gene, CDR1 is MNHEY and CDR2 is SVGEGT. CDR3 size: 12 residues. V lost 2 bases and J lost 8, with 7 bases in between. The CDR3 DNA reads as TGTGCCAGCAGTTACGCGGGCCATGAGCAGTTCTTC. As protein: CASSYAGHEQFF.

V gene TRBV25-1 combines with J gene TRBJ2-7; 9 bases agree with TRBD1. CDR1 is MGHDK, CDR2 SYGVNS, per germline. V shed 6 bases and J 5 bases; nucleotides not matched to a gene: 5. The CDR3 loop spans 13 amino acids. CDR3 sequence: CASSSRTGDEQYF. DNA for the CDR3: TGTGCCAGCAGCAGTCGGACAGGGGACGAGCAGTACTTC.

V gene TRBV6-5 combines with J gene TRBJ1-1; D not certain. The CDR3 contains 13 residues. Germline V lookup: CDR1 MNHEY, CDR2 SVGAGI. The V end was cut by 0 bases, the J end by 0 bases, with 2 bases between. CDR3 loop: CASSYSMNTEAFF. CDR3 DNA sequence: TGTGCCAGCAGTTACTCCATGAACACTGAAGCTTTCTTT.

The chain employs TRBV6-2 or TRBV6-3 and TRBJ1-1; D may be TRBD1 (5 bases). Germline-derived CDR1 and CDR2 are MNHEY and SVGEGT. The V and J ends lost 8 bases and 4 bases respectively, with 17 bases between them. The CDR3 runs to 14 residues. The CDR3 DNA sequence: TGTGCCAGCCGATTCGGGGGATCGGGCACTGAAGCTTTCTTT. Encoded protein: CASRFGGSGTEAFF.